Listed here is a single T cell receptor beta chain. Its antigen is undetermined. The record originates from a study of cytomegalovirus exposure and HLA in healthy donors. This CDR3 region has 15 residues. Germline values: CDR1 MNHEY, CDR2 SVGAGI. J lost 3 bases, V lost 6 bases, and 8 bases had no gene match. The PCR made use of 60 Vbeta and 13 Jbeta primers. Sequencing used immunoSEQ multiplex PCR; TCRdb keeps in-frame clones, though not all of them. This sample carries 150,000 to 200,000 clones, around nine tenths of them seen once, and the ten largest clones take approximately 1.7%. Study conclusions and caveats: TCR beta V segments were, for the most part, productive about 87% or about 30% of the time in an earlier analysis.

The sequence was collected from a woman under 30 in good health and CMV-seronegative. The V gene is TRBV6-5, the J gene TRBJ2-7; 10 positions agree with TRBD1. The specimen sequenced was PBMCs. Here the CDR3 reads CASSLTGTGDYEQYF. DNA of the CDR3: TGTGCCAGCAGCCTTACCGGGACAGGGGACTACGAGCAGTACTTC.